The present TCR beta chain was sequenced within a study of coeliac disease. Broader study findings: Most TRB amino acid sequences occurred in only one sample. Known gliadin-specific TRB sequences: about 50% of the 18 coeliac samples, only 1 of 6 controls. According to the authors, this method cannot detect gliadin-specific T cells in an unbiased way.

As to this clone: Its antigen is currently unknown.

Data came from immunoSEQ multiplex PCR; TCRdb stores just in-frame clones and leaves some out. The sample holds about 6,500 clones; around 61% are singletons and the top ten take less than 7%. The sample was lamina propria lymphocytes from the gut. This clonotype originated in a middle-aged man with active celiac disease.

The CDR3 loop is CAWSFRDRSNQPQHF. In DNA form, the CDR3 reads TGTGCCTGGAGTTTTAGGGACAGGAGTAATCAGCCCCAGCATTTT. The rearrangement uses TRBV30 and TRBJ1-5; 8 bases match TRBD1. Germline CDR1 and CDR2: GTSNPN and SVGIG (reference sequence). CDR3 size: 15 residues. With 2 bases clipped from V and 4 bases from J, the junction kept 7 bases outside the gene matches.